These 28 T cell receptor beta chains originate from one sample sequenced in a study of shared clonotypes between healthy human individuals. Produced via immunoSEQ multiplex PCR; TCRdb's table is partial and in-frame only. Of 1,400,000 or so clones listed, 98% were seen once; the top ten hold 0.36%. The sample comprised naive CD4+ T cells sorted from blood. Subset specified: CD45RA+ positively selected. The receptors come from a man aged 30 to 45 in good health.

This chain joins TRBV14 and TRBJ2-2; the D is unclear. The CDR3 spans 15 residues. Trimming took 0 bases from V and 7 from J, leaving 12 bases between them. Germline V lookup: CDR1 SGHDN, CDR2 FVKESK. The CDR3 spells CASSQELGSIGELFF. In nucleotides, the CDR3 is TGTGCCAGCAGCCAAGAATTAGGGTCCATCGGGGAGCTGTTTTTT.

The V gene is TRBV11-3, the J gene TRBJ1-1, with D maybe TRBD1 (6 bases). Germline loops: CDR1 SGHNT, CDR2 YENEEA. Between the trimmed V and J ends, which lost 5 bases and 3 bases, there was a span of 22 bases. This CDR3 is 17 amino acids long. The CDR3 here is CASSPSGQTGRDTEAFF. In nucleotides, the CDR3 is TGTGCCAGCAGCCCTAGTGGGCAGACAGGTCGGGACACTGAAGCTTTCTTT.

The V and J genes are TRBV10-2 and TRBJ2-2, with 11 bases matching TRBD2. The CDR3 consists of 15 residues. V was pared by 7 bases and J by 7 bases, with 8 bases of the junction left unmatched. Germline CDR1 and CDR2: WSHSY and SAAADI. CDR3 loop: CASKLTSGTDGELFF. In DNA form, the CDR3 reads TGCGCCAGCAAGCTGACTAGCGGGACTGACGGGGAGCTGTTTTTT.

The gene calls are TRBV5-1 and TRBJ1-1; a weak D match, TRBD1 (5 bases). Germline CDR1 SGHRS, CDR2 YFSETQ. V dropped 6 bases and J dropped 0 bases, with 15 bases sitting between them. CDR3 length: 15 residues. Here the CDR3 reads CASKVQGVMNTEAFF. In DNA, the CDR3 is TGCGCCAGCAAGGTTCAGGGCGTTATGAACACTGAAGCTTTCTTT. The variable domain in full, with the rest retrieved from reference TRBV5-1 and TRBJ1-1, is KAGVTQTPRYLIKTRGQQVTLSCSPISGHRSVSWYQQTPGQGLQFLFEYFSETQRNKGNFPGRFSGRQFSNSRSEMNVSTLELGDSALYLCASKVQGVMNTEAFFGQGTRLTVV.

The rearrangement joins TRBV18 to TRBJ1-5; 7 bases align to TRBD1. In germline, CDR1 is KGHSH, CDR2 LQKENI. This CDR3 comprises 15 residues. V dropped 3 bases and J dropped 4; count of bases not matched to a gene: 6. The CDR3 DNA reads as TGTGCCAGCTCACCCTCGACAGGGACTAATCAGCCCCAGCATTTT. It is translated as CASSPSTGTNQPQHF.

The rearrangement uses TRBV28 and TRBJ2-1, with D uncertain. The germline gives CDR1 MDHEN, CDR2 SYDVKM. This CDR3 is 13 amino acids long. With 5 bases removed from V and 11 bases from J, the gap between germline ends came to 16 bases. The CDR3 nucleotides read TGTGCCAGCAGTGCGGACCCGGCCTATCAGCAGTTCTTC. This codes for CASSADPAYQQFF.

The genes are TRBV7-2 and TRBJ2-5; no definite D call. The CDR3 sequence is 15 residues long. The V end lost 0 bases, the J end lost 2 bases, and 10 bases lay between the germline ends. Germline CDR1 SGHTA, CDR2 FQGNSA. CDR3 sequence (DNA): TGTGCCAGCAGCTTAGCGGCCAGTAGGCAAGAGACCCAGTACTTC. Residues: CASSLAASRQETQYF.

The CDR3 sequence is CASSEVGHIMGGTGELFF. DNA for the CDR3: TGTGCCAGCAGTGAAGTTGGACATATTATGGGGGGCACCGGGGAGCTGTTTTTT. The chain uses TRBV25-1 and TRBJ2-2, with D possibly TRBD2 on 6 matching bases. Trimming shortened V by 2 bases and J by 4 bases, and 20 bases separated the two germline ends. CDR1 is MGHDK and CDR2 is SYGVNS in the germline V gene. The length of the CDR3 is 18 residues.

The rearrangement joins TRBV19 to TRBJ2-1; TRBD2 aligns across 8 bases. V shed 6 bases, J shed 2 bases, and the junction held 9 bases outside the gene matches. The CDR3 is 16 residues long. CDR1 LNHDA and CDR2 SQIVND come from the germline V gene (reference sequence). The CDR3 protein is CASSRLGAGAYNEQFF. The CDR3 bases are TGTGCCAGTAGCCGCCTTGGAGCGGGAGCCTACAATGAGCAGTTCTTC. Full variable domain (rest looked up from reference TRBV19 and TRBJ2-1): DGGITQSPKYLFRKEGQNVTLSCEQNLNHDAMYWYRQDPGQGLRLIYYSQIVNDFQKGDIAEGYSVSREKKESFPLTVTSAQKNPTAFYLCASSRLGAGAYNEQFFGPGTRLTVL.

A remark on this clone: Other DNA sequences in this sample translate to the same CDR3. The chain employs TRBV7-9 and TRBJ2-7; maybe TRBD1 (6 bases). The CDR3 extends over 14 amino acids. Germline CDR1 SEHNR, CDR2 FQNEAQ (reference sequence). Trimming took 4 bases from V and 0 from J, leaving 10 bases between them. The CDR3 here is CASSYGTISYEQYF. The CDR3 region has the DNA TGTGCCAGCAGCTACGGGACAATCTCCTACGAGCAGTACTTC.

This sequence joins TRBV18 and TRBJ2-5; D gene uncertain. Germline V gene data show CDR1 as KGHSH and CDR2 as LQKENI. The ends were cut back, 0 bases at V and 2 bases at J, with 7 bases in the middle. There are 14 residues in the CDR3. The CDR3 is CASSPPRPQETQYF. DNA of the CDR3: TGTGCCAGCTCACCACCGAGGCCACAAGAGACCCAGTACTTC.

The chain combines TRBV11-3 with TRBJ2-7, with a weak D call TRBD2 (5 bases). This CDR3 is built from 14 residues. Germline values: CDR1 SGHNT, CDR2 YENEEA. V was shortened by 1 base and J by 5 bases, with 12 bases between the two germline ends. The CDR3 protein is CASSLGGSNDEQYF. CDR3 coding DNA: TGTGCCAGCAGCTTAGGAGGGAGTAATGACGAGCAGTACTTC.

As concerns this clone: Other DNA sequences from this sample encode an identical CDR3 as well. The gene calls are TRBV28 and TRBJ1-4; D remains ambiguous. The V gene lost 6 bases and the J gene lost 2 bases, with 4 bases spanning the gap. This CDR3 spans 12 amino acids. Germline V lookup: CDR1 MDHEN, CDR2 SYDVKM. The CDR3 bases are TGTGCCAGCAGGGGGACTAATGAAAAACTGTTTTTT. It encodes CASRGTNEKLFF.

The V gene is TRBV7-2, the J gene TRBJ2-1; TRBD2 matches at 8 bases. V lost 5 bases to trimming and J lost 8 bases; unmatched junction nucleotides: 11. The germline gives CDR1 SGHTA, CDR2 FQGNSA. The CDR3 runs to 15 residues. The CDR3 here is CASSLMEREIDEQFF. CDR3 DNA sequence: TGTGCCAGCAGCCTCATGGAGCGGGAGATCGATGAGCAGTTCTTC.

The chain couples TRBV6-5 to TRBJ1-2; tentative D call: TRBD1 (6 bases). CDR1 and CDR2 (germline): MNHEY, SVGAGI. The germline V and J ends were trimmed by 0 bases and 8 bases, with 13 bases remaining between them. The CDR3 has 14 amino acids. CDR3 region: CASSYSYAGVGYTF. Written as DNA, the CDR3 is TGTGCCAGCAGTTACTCGTATGCAGGGGTGGGCTACACCTTC.

The CDR3 bases are TGTGCCAGCAGCCGTGACGGACAGACGAACACCGGGGAGCTGTTTTTT. Its protein is CASSRDGQTNTGELFF. The V call is TRBV11-3, the J call TRBJ2-2; possibly TRBD1 for D (6 bases). The length of the CDR3 is 16 residues. Looked up from germline, CDR1 is SGHNT and CDR2 is YENEEA. V lost 5 bases to trimming and J lost 0 bases, with 13 bases between them. Using reference TRBV11-3 and TRBJ2-2 for the parts outside the CDR3, the full variable domain is EAGVVQSPRYKIIEKKQPVAFWCNPISGHNTLYWYLQNLGQGPELLIRYENEEAVDDSQLPKDRFSAERLKGVDSTLKIQPAELGDSAVYLCASSRDGQTNTGELFFGEGSRLTVL.

The chain is built from TRBV2 and TRBJ2-2; TRBD1 might be the D (5 bases). V gave up 10 bases and J gave up 7 bases, with 16 bases separating them. The germline V gene has CDR1 SNHLY and CDR2 FYNNEI. This CDR3 region has 13 residues. The CDR3 region is CATTGTGHGELFF. In nucleotides, the CDR3 is TGTGCCACCACGGGTACCGGACACGGGGAGCTGTTTTTT.

This clone is a singleton in its sample. The chain combines TRBV5-5 with TRBJ2-5; D is perhaps TRBD2 (5 bases). CDR1 is SGHKS, CDR2 YYEKEE, per germline (reference sequence). V was shortened by 4 bases and J by 5 bases, with 21 bases between the two germline ends. There are 16 residues in the CDR3. The CDR3 DNA is TGTGCCAGCAGCCCCTGGACGGGGAGTACCTGGGAGACCCAGTACTTC. Its protein is CASSPWTGSTWETQYF.

The chain employs TRBV9 and TRBJ2-1, with TRBD2 identical over 9 bases. The CDR3 spans 16 residues. Germline V gene sequence: CDR1 SGDLS, CDR2 YYNGEE. V lost 3 bases, J lost 4 bases, and 8 bases stayed unmatched. This CDR3 reads CASSAAGGRIYNEQFF. DNA of the CDR3: TGTGCCAGCAGCGCTGCGGGGGGGAGGATATACAATGAGCAGTTCTTC.

The DNA of the CDR3 is TGTGCCAGCAGCGCGACTAGCGGGAGGGGGTCCTACAATGAGCAGTTCTTC. This sequence encodes CASSATSGRGSYNEQFF. This rearrangement joins TRBV7-2 to TRBJ2-1; 14 nucleotides align to TRBD2. The V gene's germline CDR1 is SGHTA and CDR2 FQGNSA. Trimming cost V 5 bases and J 1 base; bases outside gene matches: 4. The CDR3 covers 17 residues.

The chain employs TRBV10-3 and TRBJ2-5, with D perhaps TRBD2 (5 bases). Germline V gene data show CDR1 as ENHRY and CDR2 as SYGVKD. The germline V and J ends were trimmed by 3 bases and 5 bases, with 22 bases remaining between them. CDR3 size: 17 residues. The CDR3, as DNA: TGTGCCATCAGTGACCCGACTTTAGCGCCGCCCGGGGAGACCCAGTACTTC. Encoded protein: CAISDPTLAPPGETQYF.

The chain couples TRBV18 to TRBJ2-1; possibly TRBD1 for D (6 bases). The V end lost 4 bases, the J end lost 2 bases, and 12 bases lay between the germline ends. CDR1 and CDR2 (germline): KGHSH, LQKENI. The CDR3 is 15 residues long. CDR3 sequence (DNA): TGTGCCAGCTCACGACAGGCGCCTACCTACAATGAGCAGTTCTTC. Its protein is CASSRQAPTYNEQFF.

V usage is TRBV7-2 and J usage is TRBJ2-3; 10 nucleotides align to TRBD2. The germline V gene encodes CDR1 SGHTA and CDR2 FQGNSA. The CDR3 has 17 amino acids. The ends lost 5 bases at V and 6 bases at J; junction bases unmatched: 14. CDR3 DNA sequence: TGTGCCAGCAGCCCCCCAGGAGCGGGAGGGCCGGGGGATACGCAGTATTTT. Protein sequence: CASSPPGAGGPGDTQYF.

The chain links TRBV18 to TRBJ2-1, with 8 positions matching TRBD1. The length of the CDR3 is 19 residues. Unmatched junction bases numbered 19, after V lost 5 bases and J lost 4 bases. CDR1 KGHSH and CDR2 LQKENI come from the germline V gene. The CDR3 sequence is CASSKTGDSFKVPYNEQFF. CDR3 DNA sequence: TGTGCCAGCTCAAAGACAGGGGACTCCTTTAAGGTCCCTTACAATGAGCAGTTCTTC.

The chain carries TRBV7-9 and TRBJ2-7, with a tentative D call TRBD1 (6 bases). CDR3 size: 16 residues. Trimming took 3 bases from V and 5 from J, leaving 20 bases between them. CDR1 is SEHNR and CDR2 is FQNEAQ in the germline V gene (reference sequence). CDR3 DNA sequence: TGTGCCAGCAGCTTCGGTCTGGGGGCGGTTCGGGACGAGCAGTACTTC. Encoded protein: CASSFGLGAVRDEQYF.

The chain has TRBV28 and TRBJ2-4; D unresolved. Germline CDR1 MDHEN, CDR2 SYDVKM. Trimming shortened V by 6 bases and J by 1 base, and 1 base separated the two germline ends. The CDR3 length is 11 residues. The CDR3 loop reads CASSAKNIQYF. DNA of the CDR3: TGTGCCAGCAGCGCCAAAAACATTCAGTACTTC.

The chain carries TRBV7-9 and TRBJ2-1; TRBD2 might be the D (5 bases). This CDR3 comprises 18 residues. The germline CDR1 and CDR2 sequences are SEHNR and FQNEAQ (reference sequence). Trimming removed 0 bases from V and 3 bases from J, with 18 bases in between. CDR3 DNA: TGTGCCAGCAGCTTAGCAAAGCAGTTAGCGTACCACTACAATGAGCAGTTCTTC. Amino acids: CASSLAKQLAYHYNEQFF.

This sequence joins TRBV5-5 and TRBJ2-7; D perhaps matches TRBD1 (7 bases). V shed 4 bases and J shed 3 bases, with 14 bases lying between them. Germline V gene data show CDR1 as SGHKS and CDR2 as YYEKEE (reference sequence). CDR3 length: 14 amino acids. The CDR3 DNA sequence: TGTGCCAGCAGCCGTCCCCAGGGGGGCTACGAGCAGTACTTC. It is translated as CASSRPQGGYEQYF.